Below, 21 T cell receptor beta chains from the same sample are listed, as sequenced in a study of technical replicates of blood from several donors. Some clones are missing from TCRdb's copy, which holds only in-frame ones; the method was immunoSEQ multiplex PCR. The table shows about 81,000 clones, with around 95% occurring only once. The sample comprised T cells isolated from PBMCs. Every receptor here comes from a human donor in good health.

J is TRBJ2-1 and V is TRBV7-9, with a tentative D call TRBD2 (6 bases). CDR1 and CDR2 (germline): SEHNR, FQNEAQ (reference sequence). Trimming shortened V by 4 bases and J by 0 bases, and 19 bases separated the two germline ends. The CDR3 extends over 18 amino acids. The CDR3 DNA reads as TGTGCCAGCAGCTCCACACACCGAGCGGGTAGCTCCTACAATGAGCAGTTCTTC. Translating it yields CASSSTHRAGSSYNEQFF.

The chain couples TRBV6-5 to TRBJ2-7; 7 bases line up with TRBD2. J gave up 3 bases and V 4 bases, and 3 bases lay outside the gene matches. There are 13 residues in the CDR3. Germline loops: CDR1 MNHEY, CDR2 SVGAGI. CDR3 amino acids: CASSLGLDYEQYF. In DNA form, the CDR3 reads TGTGCCAGCAGTTTAGGACTAGACTACGAGCAGTACTTC.

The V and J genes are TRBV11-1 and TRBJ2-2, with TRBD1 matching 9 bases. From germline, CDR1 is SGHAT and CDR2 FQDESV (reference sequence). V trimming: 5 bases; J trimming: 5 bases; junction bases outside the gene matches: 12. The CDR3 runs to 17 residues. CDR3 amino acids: CASSPTRTGARTGELFF. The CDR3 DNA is TGTGCCAGCAGCCCTACTCGGACAGGGGCCCGGACCGGGGAGCTGTTTTTT.

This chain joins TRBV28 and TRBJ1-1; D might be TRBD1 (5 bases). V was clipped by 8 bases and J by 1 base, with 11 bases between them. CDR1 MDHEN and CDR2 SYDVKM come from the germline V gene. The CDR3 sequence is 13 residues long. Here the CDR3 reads CASQGAGNTEAFF. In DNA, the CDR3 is TGTGCCAGCCAAGGGGCAGGGAACACTGAAGCTTTCTTT.

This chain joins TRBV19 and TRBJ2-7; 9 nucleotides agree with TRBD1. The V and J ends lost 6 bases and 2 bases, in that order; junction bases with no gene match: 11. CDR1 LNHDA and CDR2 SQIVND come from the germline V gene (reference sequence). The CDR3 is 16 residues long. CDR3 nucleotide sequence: TGTGCCAGTAGAATCGAAGGACAGGGGTTGGCCTACGAGCAGTACTTC. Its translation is CASRIEGQGLAYEQYF.

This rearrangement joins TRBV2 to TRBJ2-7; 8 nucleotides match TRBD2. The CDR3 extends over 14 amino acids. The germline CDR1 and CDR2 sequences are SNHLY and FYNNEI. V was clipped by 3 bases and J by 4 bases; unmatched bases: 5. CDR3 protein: CASSEGPGGYEQYF. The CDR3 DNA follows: TGTGCCAGCAGTGAGGGGCCGGGAGGGTACGAGCAGTACTTC.

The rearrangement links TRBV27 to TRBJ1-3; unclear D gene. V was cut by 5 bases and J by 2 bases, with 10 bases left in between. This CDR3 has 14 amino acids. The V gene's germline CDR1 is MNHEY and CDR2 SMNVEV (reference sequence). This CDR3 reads CASSPLRTGNTIYF. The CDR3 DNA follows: TGTGCCAGCAGTCCCCTCCGTACTGGAAACACCATATATTTT.

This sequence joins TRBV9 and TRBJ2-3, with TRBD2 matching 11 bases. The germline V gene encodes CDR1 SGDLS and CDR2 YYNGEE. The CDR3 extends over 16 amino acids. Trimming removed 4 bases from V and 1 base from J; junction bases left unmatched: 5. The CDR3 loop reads CASSITGLAGTDTQYF. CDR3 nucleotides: TGTGCCAGCAGCATAACGGGACTAGCGGGCACAGATACGCAGTATTTT.

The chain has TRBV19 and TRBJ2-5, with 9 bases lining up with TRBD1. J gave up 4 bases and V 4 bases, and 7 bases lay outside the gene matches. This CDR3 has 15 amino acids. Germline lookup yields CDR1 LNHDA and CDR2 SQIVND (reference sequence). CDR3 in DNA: TGTGCCAGTAGTACCCTGGGACAGGGTGGAGAGACCCAGTACTTC. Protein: CASSTLGQGGETQYF. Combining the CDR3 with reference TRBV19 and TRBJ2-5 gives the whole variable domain DGGITQSPKYLFRKEGQNVTLSCEQNLNHDAMYWYRQDPGQGLRLIYYSQIVNDFQKGDIAEGYSVSREKKESFPLTVTSAQKNPTAFYLCASSTLGQGGETQYFGPGTRLLVL.

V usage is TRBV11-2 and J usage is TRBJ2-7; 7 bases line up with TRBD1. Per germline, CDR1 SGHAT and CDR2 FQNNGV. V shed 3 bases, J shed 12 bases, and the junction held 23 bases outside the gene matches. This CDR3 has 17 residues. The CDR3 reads CASSLGYLDRTKERRYF. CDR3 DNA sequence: TGTGCCAGCAGCTTGGGGTACCTGGACAGGACCAAAGAAAGAAGGTACTTC.

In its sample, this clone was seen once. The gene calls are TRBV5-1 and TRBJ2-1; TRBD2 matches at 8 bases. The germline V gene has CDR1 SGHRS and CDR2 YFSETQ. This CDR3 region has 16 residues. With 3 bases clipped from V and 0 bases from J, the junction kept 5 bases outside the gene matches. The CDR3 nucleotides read TGCGCCAGCAGCTCCATAGCGGGATCCTCCTACAATGAGCAGTTCTTC. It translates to CASSSIAGSSYNEQFF.

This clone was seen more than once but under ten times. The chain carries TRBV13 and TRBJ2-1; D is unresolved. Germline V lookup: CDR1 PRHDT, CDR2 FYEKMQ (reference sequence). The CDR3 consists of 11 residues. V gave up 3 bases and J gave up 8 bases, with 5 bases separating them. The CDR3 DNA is TGTGCCAGCAGCTTTACGGATGAGCAGTTCTTC. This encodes CASSFTDEQFF.

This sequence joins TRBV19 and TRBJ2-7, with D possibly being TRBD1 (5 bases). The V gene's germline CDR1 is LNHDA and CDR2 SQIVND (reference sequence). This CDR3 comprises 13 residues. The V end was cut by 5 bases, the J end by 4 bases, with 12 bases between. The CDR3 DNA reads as TGTGCCAGTAGTCCCGGACATCCTTACGAGCAGTACTTC. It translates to CASSPGHPYEQYF.

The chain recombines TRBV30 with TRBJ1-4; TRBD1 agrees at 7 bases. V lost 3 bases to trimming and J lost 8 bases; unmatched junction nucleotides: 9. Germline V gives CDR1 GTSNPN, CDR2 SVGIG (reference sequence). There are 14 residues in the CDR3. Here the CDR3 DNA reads TGTGCCTGGAGAGTAAACAGGGGACGGGAAAAACTGTTTTTT. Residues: CAWRVNRGREKLFF.

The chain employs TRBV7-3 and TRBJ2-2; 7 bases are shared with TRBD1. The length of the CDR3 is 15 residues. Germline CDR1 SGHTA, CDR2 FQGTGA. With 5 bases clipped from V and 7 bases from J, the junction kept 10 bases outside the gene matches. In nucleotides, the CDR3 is TGTGCCAGCAGCCTCCAGACAGGGTCCAACGGGGAGCTGTTTTTT. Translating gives CASSLQTGSNGELFF. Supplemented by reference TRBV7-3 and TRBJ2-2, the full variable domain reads GAGVSQTPSNKVTEKGKYVELRCDPISGHTALYWYRQSLGQGPEFLIYFQGTGAADDSGLPNDRFFAVRPEGSVSTLKIQRTERGDSAVYLCASSLQTGSNGELFFGEGSRLTVL.

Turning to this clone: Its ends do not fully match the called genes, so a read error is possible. CDR3 sequence (DNA): TGCGCCAGCAGCCAAGATCTCCGGTCTGGGGCCTTCTTC. Protein product: CASSQDLRSGAFF. The rearrangement joins TRBV4-3 to TRBJ2-7; maybe TRBD1 (5 bases). There are 13 residues in the CDR3. Germline V gene sequence: CDR1 LGHNA, CDR2 YSLEER.

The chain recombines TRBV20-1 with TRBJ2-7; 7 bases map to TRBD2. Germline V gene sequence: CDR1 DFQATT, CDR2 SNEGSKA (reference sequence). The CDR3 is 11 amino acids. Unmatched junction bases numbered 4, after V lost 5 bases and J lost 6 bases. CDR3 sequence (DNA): TGCAGTGCTCCGGGAGGAGGCGAGCAGTACTTC. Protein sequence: CSAPGGGEQYF.

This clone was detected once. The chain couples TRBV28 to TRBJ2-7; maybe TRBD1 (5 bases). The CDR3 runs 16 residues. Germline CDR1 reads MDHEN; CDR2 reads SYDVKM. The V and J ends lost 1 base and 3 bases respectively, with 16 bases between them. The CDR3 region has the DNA TGTGCCAGCAGTTTATTGCAGGGTAGTGCCGACTACGAGCAGTACTTC. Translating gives CASSLLQGSADYEQYF.

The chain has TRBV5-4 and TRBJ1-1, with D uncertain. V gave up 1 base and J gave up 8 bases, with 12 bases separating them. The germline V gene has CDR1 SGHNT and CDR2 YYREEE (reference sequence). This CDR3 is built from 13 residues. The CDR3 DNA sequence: TGTGCCAGCAGCTTGCGTCCCGGAGAAGAAGCTTTCTTT. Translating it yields CASSLRPGEEAFF.

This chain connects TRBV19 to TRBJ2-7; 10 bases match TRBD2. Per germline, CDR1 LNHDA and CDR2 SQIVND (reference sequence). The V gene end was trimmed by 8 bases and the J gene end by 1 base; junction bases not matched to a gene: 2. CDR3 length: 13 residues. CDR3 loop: CASSSGSSYEQYF. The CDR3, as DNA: TGTGCCAGTTCTAGCGGGAGTTCCTACGAGCAGTACTTC.

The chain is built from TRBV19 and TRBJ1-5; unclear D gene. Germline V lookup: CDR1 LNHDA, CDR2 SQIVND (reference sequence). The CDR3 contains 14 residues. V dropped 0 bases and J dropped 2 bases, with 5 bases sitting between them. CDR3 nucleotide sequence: TGTGCCAGTAGTATAGATCAGGGCAATCAGCCCCAGCATTTT. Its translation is CASSIDQGNQPQHF.